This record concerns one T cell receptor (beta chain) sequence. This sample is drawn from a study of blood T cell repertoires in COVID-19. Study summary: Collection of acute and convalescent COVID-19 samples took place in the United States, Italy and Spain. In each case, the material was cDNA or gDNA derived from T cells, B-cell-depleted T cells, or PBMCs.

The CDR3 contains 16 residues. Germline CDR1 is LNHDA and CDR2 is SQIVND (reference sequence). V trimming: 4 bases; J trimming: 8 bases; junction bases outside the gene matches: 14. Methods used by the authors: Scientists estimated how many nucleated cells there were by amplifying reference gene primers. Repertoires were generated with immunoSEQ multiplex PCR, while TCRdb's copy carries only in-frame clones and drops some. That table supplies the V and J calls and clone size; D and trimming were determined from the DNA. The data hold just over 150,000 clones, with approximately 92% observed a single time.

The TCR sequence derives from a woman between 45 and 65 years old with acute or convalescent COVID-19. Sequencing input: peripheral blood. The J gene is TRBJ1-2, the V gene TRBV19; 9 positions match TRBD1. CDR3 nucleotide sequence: TGTGCCAGTAGTACCACCCCGGACAGGGGCCGAAAGGGCTACACCTTC. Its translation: CASSTTPDRGRKGYTF.